Shown below are 28 T cell receptor beta chains from a single sample sequenced in a study of T cell responses to AZD1222 COVID-19 vaccine. Using immunoSEQ multiplex PCR, the repertoire was profiled, and TCRdb retains in-frame clones only, with some absent. The repertoire has around 180,000 clones, more than 70% of them found once; the top ten carry 25% to 30%. Source: peripheral blood, taken 28 days after the second AZD1222 dose. Source of these receptors: an adult who received the AZD1222 COVID-19 vaccine.

This rearrangement joins TRBV6-5 to TRBJ2-3, with TRBD2 matching over 7 bases. V lost 5 bases to trimming and J lost 3 bases; unmatched junction nucleotides: 8. Germline V gene lookup returns CDR1 MNHEY and CDR2 SVGAGI. CDR3 size: 15 residues. The CDR3 spells CASSRGLVGTDTQYF. In DNA form, the CDR3 reads TGTGCCAGCAGTAGAGGACTAGTTGGTACAGATACGCAGTATTTT.

This clone was detected only once. This chain links TRBV18 with TRBJ1-4; D ambiguous. Germline values: CDR1 KGHSH, CDR2 LQKENI. The length of the CDR3 is 14 residues. With 2 bases removed from V and 0 bases from J, the gap between germline ends came to 4 bases. The CDR3 spells CASSPTATNEKLFF. In nucleotides, the CDR3 is TGTGCCAGCTCACCAACGGCAACTAATGAAAAACTGTTTTTT.

The chain employs TRBV5-8 and TRBJ2-7; 7 bases align to TRBD1. With 4 bases clipped from V and 4 bases from J, the junction kept 11 bases outside the gene matches. The CDR3 length is 15 residues. CDR1 is SGHTS, CDR2 YDEGEE, per germline. The CDR3 here is CASSLTGTEVYEQYF. DNA for the CDR3: TGTGCCAGCAGCCTGACCGGGACAGAAGTTTACGAGCAGTACTTC.

The rearrangement links TRBV15 to TRBJ2-5, with no clear D. Trimming left V 0 bases short and J 3 bases short, with 5 bases between. The CDR3 consists of 13 residues. CDR1 is LNHNV and CDR2 is YYDKDF in the germline V gene (reference sequence). The CDR3 sequence: CATSRERKETQYF. The CDR3 DNA sequence: TGTGCCACCAGCAGAGAGCGGAAAGAGACCCAGTACTTC.

V usage is TRBV7-9 and J usage is TRBJ2-1; D ambiguous. Germline CDR1 reads SEHNR; CDR2 reads FQNEAQ (reference sequence). V was clipped by 5 bases and J by 3 bases, with 11 bases between them. This CDR3 region has 14 residues. CDR3 loop: CASSTKASYNEQFF. DNA for the CDR3: TGTGCCAGCAGCACCAAAGCAAGCTACAATGAGCAGTTCTTC. The full variable domain, in which reference TRBV7-9 and TRBJ2-1 provide the parts outside the CDR3, is DTGVSQNPRHKITKRGQNVTFRCDPISEHNRLYWYRQTLGQGPEFLTYFQNEAQLEKSRLLSDRFSAERPKGSFSTLEIQRTEQGDSAMYLCASSTKASYNEQFFGPGTRLTVL.

The chain uses TRBV7-9 and TRBJ2-5, with D perhaps matching TRBD2 (6 bases). Deletions cut 1 base from V and 4 bases from J, with 10 bases between. The CDR3 covers 14 residues. Germline V CDR1 and CDR2: SEHNR, FQNEAQ (reference sequence). The DNA of the CDR3 is TGTGCCAGCAGCTTAGGGGTGGGAGGAGAGACCCAGTACTTC. This translates into CASSLGVGGETQYF.

CDR3 DNA sequence: TGTGCCAGTAGTATAGTTGGGACAGGAGATTACAATGAGCAGTTCTTC. Its protein is CASSIVGTGDYNEQFF. V is TRBV19 and J is TRBJ2-1; 8 nucleotides match TRBD1. Germline CDR1 is LNHDA and CDR2 is SQIVND (reference sequence). This CDR3 region has 16 residues. V shed 1 base and J 4 bases; nucleotides not matched to a gene: 6.

This chain links TRBV7-2 with TRBJ1-5; possibly TRBD1 for D (6 bases). This CDR3 spans 15 amino acids. V was cut by 1 base and J by 2 bases, with 9 bases left in between. From germline, CDR1 is SGHTA and CDR2 FQGNSA. The CDR3 region is CASSLEGGGNQPQHF. Here the CDR3 DNA reads TGTGCCAGCAGCTTAGAGGGGGGCGGCAATCAGCCCCAGCATTTT.

V gene TRBV4-2 combines with J gene TRBJ2-5, with D hard to call. The V gene's germline CDR1 is LGHNA and CDR2 YNFKEQ. There are 14 residues in the CDR3. Deletions cut 3 bases from V and 4 bases from J, with 12 bases between. The CDR3 here is CASSQGTNPETQYF. The CDR3 DNA is TGTGCCAGCAGCCAGGGTACTAACCCAGAGACCCAGTACTTC.

J is TRBJ2-2 and V is TRBV4-3; a possible D gene is TRBD2 (5 bases). CDR3 length equals 17 residues. CDR1 and CDR2 from the germline V gene are LGHNA and YSLEER. Trimming cost V 0 bases and J 4 bases, with 15 bases left between them. CDR3 sequence reads: CASSQDRLASSTGELFF. DNA of the CDR3: TGCGCCAGCAGCCAAGATCGCCTAGCTTCTTCCACCGGGGAGCTGTTTTTT.

The rearrangement uses TRBV18 and TRBJ1-1, with D perhaps matching TRBD1 (6 bases). The length of the CDR3 is 14 residues. Germline V gene sequence: CDR1 KGHSH, CDR2 LQKENI. Trimming removed 4 bases at V and 5 bases at J, with 14 bases between. As DNA, the CDR3 is TGTGCCAGCTCACAACAGGGTTGGAATACTGAAGCTTTCTTT. This sequence encodes CASSQQGWNTEAFF. The full variable domain, completed using reference TRBV18 and TRBJ1-1, is NAGVMQNPRHLVRRRGQEARLRCSPMKGHSHVYWYRQLPEEGLKFMVYLQKENIIDESGMPKERFSAEFPKEGPSILRIQQVVRGDSAAYFCASSQQGWNTEAFFGQGTRLTVV.

The chain employs TRBV5-1 and TRBJ2-5, with 8 bases aligning to TRBD2. There are 16 residues in the CDR3. Germline V lookup: CDR1 SGHRS, CDR2 YFSETQ. The junction had 12 bases not matched to a gene; V was cut back by 4 bases and J by 4 bases. CDR3 region: CASSPQVAGTGETQYF. The CDR3 bases are TGCGCCAGCAGCCCCCAGGTAGCGGGAACGGGAGAGACCCAGTACTTC.

This clone appeared once. V and J are TRBV18 and TRBJ2-7, with TRBD1 matching 7 bases. This CDR3 region has 16 residues. Per the germline V gene, CDR1 is KGHSH and CDR2 is LQKENI. V lost 2 bases and J lost 1; bases outside the gene matches: 8. The chain's CDR3 is CASSPATGPDSYEQYF. As DNA, the CDR3 is TGTGCCAGCTCACCAGCGACAGGGCCTGATTCCTACGAGCAGTACTTC.

This clone was picked up one time. The CDR3 DNA reads TGTGCCAGTAGTCCCTCAGGGTTTACTCTTGGGACCCAGTACTTC. Amino acids: CASSPSGFTLGTQYF. The rearrangement joins TRBV19 to TRBJ2-5, with TRBD1 as a possible D gene (5 bases). The V gene's germline CDR1 is LNHDA and CDR2 SQIVND (reference sequence). The CDR3 length is 15 residues. Trimming removed 5 bases at V and 7 bases at J, with 20 bases between.

This CDR3 is CASSSSRVYEQYF. DNA of the CDR3: TGTGCCAGCAGCTCCTCCCGGGTGTACGAGCAGTACTTC. V gene TRBV6-5 combines with J gene TRBJ2-7; D is undetermined. V was trimmed by 6 bases and J by 4 bases, leaving 13 bases between them. In germline, CDR1 is MNHEY, CDR2 SVGAGI. The CDR3 sequence is 13 residues long.

The chain combines TRBV5-4 with TRBJ1-2, with 9 positions matching TRBD1. The J segment lost 4 bases and the V segment lost 2 bases, leaving 3 bases of the junction unmatched. This CDR3 comprises 14 residues. CDR1 is SGHNT and CDR2 is YYREEE in the germline V gene (reference sequence). CDR3 bases: TGTGCCAGCAGCTTTCCGGGACAGGGCTATGGCTACACCTTC. Protein: CASSFPGQGYGYTF.

The chain has TRBV7-2 and TRBJ2-1; possible D gene TRBD2, 6 bases. The CDR3 spans 17 residues. Germline lookup yields CDR1 SGHTA and CDR2 FQGNSA. The V end was cut by 1 base, the J end by 0 bases, with 13 bases between. The DNA of the CDR3 is TGTGCCAGCAGCTTAGTTGGAGGGAGAAGCTCCTACAATGAGCAGTTCTTC. Its translation: CASSLVGGRSSYNEQFF.

This chain links TRBV7-2 with TRBJ2-2; D unclear. CDR1 is SGHTA and CDR2 is FQGNSA in the germline V gene. The CDR3 contains 13 residues. V shed 10 bases and J shed 0 bases, with 9 bases lying between them. The CDR3 nucleotides read TGTGCCACTAAGGCGGCGAACACCGGGGAGCTGTTTTTT. The encoded protein is CATKAANTGELFF.

V and J are TRBV24-1 and TRBJ1-1; 7 bases fit TRBD1. The germline V gene has CDR1 KGHDR and CDR2 SFDVKD. The CDR3 is made up of 12 amino acids. Unmatched junction bases numbered 5, after V lost 11 bases and J lost 3 bases. In DNA, the CDR3 is TGTGCCATCGGAGACAGGGACACTGAAGCTTTCTTT. Its translation is CAIGDRDTEAFF.

The chain links TRBV7-9 to TRBJ2-3, with D maybe TRBD2 (5 bases). This CDR3 has 15 amino acids. V was shortened by 1 base and J by 5 bases, with 13 bases between the two germline ends. CDR1 and CDR2 (germline): SEHNR, FQNEAQ (reference sequence). For the CDR3, the DNA is TGTGCCAGCAGCTTAGTGGCAAGCGGAGGAGATACGCAGTATTTT. Protein: CASSLVASGGDTQYF.

The chain recombines TRBV5-1 with TRBJ1-1; the match to TRBD1 covers 7 bases. The germline V gene encodes CDR1 SGHRS and CDR2 YFSETQ. The CDR3 totals 15 residues. Trimming removed 3 bases from V and 11 bases from J; junction bases left unmatched: 16. In DNA, the CDR3 is TGCGCCAGCAGCTCCTCTACAGGGGCGGGGGCTTTCGCTTTCTTT. Translation gives CASSSSTGAGAFAFF.

This chain connects TRBV6-5 to TRBJ2-1, with 9 nucleotides matching TRBD2. Germline CDR1 MNHEY, CDR2 SVGAGI. This CDR3 has 16 amino acids. After removal of 2 bases from V and 5 bases from J, the junction contained 7 bases not matched to a gene. The CDR3 DNA is TGTGCCAGCAGTTACCTGAGCGGGAGGCTCGACAATGAGCAGTTCTTC. This gives the protein CASSYLSGRLDNEQFF.

J is TRBJ2-7 and V is TRBV6-6; D perhaps matches TRBD1 (6 bases). Looked up from germline, CDR1 is MNHNY and CDR2 is SVGAGI (reference sequence). The CDR3 covers 14 residues. The V end lost 2 bases, the J end lost 0 bases, and 8 bases lay between the germline ends. CDR3 region: CASSYGQPSYEQYF. In nucleotides, the CDR3 is TGTGCCAGCAGTTACGGACAGCCCTCCTACGAGCAGTACTTC.

This chain links TRBV27 with TRBJ2-5, with 11 bases identical to TRBD1. V shed 10 bases, J shed 3 bases, and the junction held 4 bases outside the gene matches. The germline CDR1 and CDR2 sequences are MNHEY and SMNVEV (reference sequence). The CDR3 has 13 amino acids. The CDR3 coding sequence is TGTGCCATTCGGGACAGGGGGAAAGAGACCCAGTACTTC. The encoded protein is CAIRDRGKETQYF.

This sequence joins TRBV9 and TRBJ1-3; D perhaps matches TRBD1 (6 bases). This CDR3 region has 16 residues. Germline V gene data show CDR1 as SGDLS and CDR2 as YYNGEE. Between the trimmed V and J ends, which lost 4 bases and 0 bases, there was a span of 14 bases. DNA of the CDR3: TGTGCCAGCAGCCGCCGGGTAGGGGGCTCTGGAAACACCATATATTTT. Amino acids: CASSRRVGGSGNTIYF.

The rearrangement uses TRBV7-9 and TRBJ2-1, with 8 bases that match TRBD2. This CDR3 is built from 14 residues. The V segment lost 5 bases and the J segment 4 bases; nucleotides outside the gene matches: 4. Germline-derived CDR1 and CDR2 are SEHNR and FQNEAQ (reference sequence). The CDR3: CASSPVAGYNEQFF. In DNA, the CDR3 is TGTGCCAGCAGCCCTGTAGCGGGGTACAATGAGCAGTTCTTC.

CDR3 DNA sequence: TGTGCCAGCATGAGCTATGGCTACACCTTC. Protein sequence: CASMSYGYTF. The rearrangement links TRBV28 to TRBJ1-2; D unclear. V shed 7 bases and J shed 4 bases, with 4 bases lying between them. The CDR3 runs 10 residues. Germline loops: CDR1 MDHEN, CDR2 SYDVKM.

This chain joins TRBV23-1 and TRBJ2-7; 9 bases are shared with TRBD2. Being an ORF, TRBV23-1 has a function that is uncertain. The CDR3 runs 16 residues. The V and J ends lost 2 bases and 2 bases, in that order; junction bases with no gene match: 7. The CDR3 nucleotides are TGCGCCAGCAGTCAACCGGCGGCGGGAGGGCCCTACGAGCAGTACTTC. Amino acids: CASSQPAAGGPYEQYF.